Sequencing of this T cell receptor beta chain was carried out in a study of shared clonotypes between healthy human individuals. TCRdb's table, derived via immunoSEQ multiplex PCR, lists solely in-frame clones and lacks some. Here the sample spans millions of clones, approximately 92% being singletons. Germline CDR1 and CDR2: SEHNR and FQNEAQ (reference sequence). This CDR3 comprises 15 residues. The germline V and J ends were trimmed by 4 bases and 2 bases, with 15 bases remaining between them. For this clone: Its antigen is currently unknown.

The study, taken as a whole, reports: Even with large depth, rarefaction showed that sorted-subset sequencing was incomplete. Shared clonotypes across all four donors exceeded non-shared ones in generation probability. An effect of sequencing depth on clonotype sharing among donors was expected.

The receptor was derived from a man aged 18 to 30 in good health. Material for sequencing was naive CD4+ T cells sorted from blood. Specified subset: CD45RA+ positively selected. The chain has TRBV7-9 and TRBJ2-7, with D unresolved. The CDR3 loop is CASSSGALSPYEQYF. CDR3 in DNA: TGTGCCAGCAGCTCAGGCGCTCTTTCCCCCTACGAGCAGTACTTC.